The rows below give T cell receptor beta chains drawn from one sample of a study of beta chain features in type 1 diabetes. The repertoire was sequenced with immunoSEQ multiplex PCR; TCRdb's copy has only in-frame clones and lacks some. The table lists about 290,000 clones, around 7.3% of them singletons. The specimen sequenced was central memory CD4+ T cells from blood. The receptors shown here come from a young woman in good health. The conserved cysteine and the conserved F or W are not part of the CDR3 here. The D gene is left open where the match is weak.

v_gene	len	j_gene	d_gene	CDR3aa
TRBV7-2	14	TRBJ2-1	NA	ASSRLGKARDNEQF
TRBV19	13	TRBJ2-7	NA	ASSIKGEGAYEQY
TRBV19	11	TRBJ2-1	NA	ASCLARGDEQF
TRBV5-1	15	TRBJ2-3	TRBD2	ATKTSGSATSTDTQY
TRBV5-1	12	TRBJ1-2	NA	ASSPRTENYGYT
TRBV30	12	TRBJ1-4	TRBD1	AWSASGTAEKLF
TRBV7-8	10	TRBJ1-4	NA	ASSLDQGKLF
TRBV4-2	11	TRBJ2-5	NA	ASSQDNGDPQY
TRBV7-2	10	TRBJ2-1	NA	ASSLVRERAF
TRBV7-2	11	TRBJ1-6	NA	ASSLDVRTPLH
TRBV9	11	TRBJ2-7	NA	ASSLSPSYEQY
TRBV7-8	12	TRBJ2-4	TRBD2	ASSLTSGRNIQY
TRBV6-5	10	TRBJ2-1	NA	ASGGTSNEQF
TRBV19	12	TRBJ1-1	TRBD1	ASSSQGLHTEAF
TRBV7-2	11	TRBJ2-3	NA	ASSFKGGGTQY
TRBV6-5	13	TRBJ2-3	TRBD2	ASSRSGGAYDTQY
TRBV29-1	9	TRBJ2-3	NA	SLARSDTQY
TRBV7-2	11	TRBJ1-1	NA	ASSRLGDTEAF
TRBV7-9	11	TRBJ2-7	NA	ASSLGYTYEQY
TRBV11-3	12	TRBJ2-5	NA	ASTDRGAYETQY
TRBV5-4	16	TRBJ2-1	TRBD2	ASSPGLAGAQLGDEQF
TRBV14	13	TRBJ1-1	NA	ASSQARHKQGEAF
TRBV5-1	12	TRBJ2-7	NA	ASSLSAGSYEQY
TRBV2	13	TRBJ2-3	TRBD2	ASTTAGRDTDTQY
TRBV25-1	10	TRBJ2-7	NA	ASSGRAYEQY
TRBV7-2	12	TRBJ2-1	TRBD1	ASSLDRGGNEQF
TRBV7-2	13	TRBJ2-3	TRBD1	ASRPGQGEGDTQY
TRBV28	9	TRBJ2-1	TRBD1	ASSTTDREF
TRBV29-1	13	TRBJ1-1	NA	SVVIGGRMNTEAF
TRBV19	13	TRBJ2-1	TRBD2	ASSIRTSGYNEQF
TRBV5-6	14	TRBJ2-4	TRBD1	ASSLVGTGGKNIQY
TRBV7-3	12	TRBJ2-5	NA	ASSLNGGVETQY
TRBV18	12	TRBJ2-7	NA	ASSPRDTTYEQY
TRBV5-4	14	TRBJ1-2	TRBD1	ASSPSWTGGKSGYT
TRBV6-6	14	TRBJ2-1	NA	ASTLERSSSYNEQF
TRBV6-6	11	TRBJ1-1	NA	ASSSQENTEAF
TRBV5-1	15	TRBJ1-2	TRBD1	ASSFSAGGARWYGYT
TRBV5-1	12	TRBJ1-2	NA	ASSLDYSLGGYT
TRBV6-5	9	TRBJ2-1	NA	ASKGRGIMF
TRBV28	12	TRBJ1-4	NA	ASSFGADVEKLF
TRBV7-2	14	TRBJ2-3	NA	ASSFRPRGHDYTQY
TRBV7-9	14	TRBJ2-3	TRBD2	ASSLAGRTSTDTQY
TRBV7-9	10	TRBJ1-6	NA	ASSLANSPLH
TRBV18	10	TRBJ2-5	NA	ASSGTKETQY
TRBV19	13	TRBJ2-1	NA	ASSTGTYLYNEQF
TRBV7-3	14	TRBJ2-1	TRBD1	ASSLMGWDSNNEQF